The 26 T cell receptor beta chains presented below share a single source sample, sequenced in a study of tumor-infiltrating lymphocytes in oesophageal squamous cell carcinoma. TCRdb reanalysed the PCR reads using MiXCR and keeps one entry per CDR3 protein. The sample lists approximately 18,000 distinct CDR3 sequences; approximately 50% were seen once. Sequenced input: esophageal tumor tissue. All receptors derive from a male donor with esophageal squamous cell carcinoma.

The chain has TRBV6-6 and TRBJ1-5, with a tentative D call TRBD1 (5 bases). The CDR3 sequence is 13 residues long. CDR1 MNHNY and CDR2 SVGAGI come from the germline V gene (reference sequence). Trimming took off 2 bases at V and 4 bases at J, with 6 bases between the two ends. This CDR3 reads CASSYGANQPQHF. CDR3 DNA: TGTGCCAGCAGTTACGGGGCGAATCAGCCCCAGCATTTT.

V usage is TRBV7-3 and J usage is TRBJ1-6; D is undetermined. Per the germline V gene, CDR1 is SGHTA and CDR2 is FQGTGA. CDR3 length: 14 residues. V was cut by 6 bases and J by 14 bases, with 20 bases left in between. Written as DNA, the CDR3 is TGTGCCAGCAGAATCCGGGCCCCATCGGGAACCCTCCACTTT. This encodes CASRIRAPSGTLHF.

This clonotype has more than one count but fewer than ten. In DNA, the CDR3 is TGTGCCAGCAGGCGAACAGGGAATCCCCGGGATACGCAGTATTTT. Translated: CASRRTGNPRDTQYF. V usage is TRBV7-8 and J usage is TRBJ2-3; the D gene is possibly TRBD1 (6 bases). The CDR3 has 15 amino acids. V lost 6 bases and J lost 6, with 19 bases in between. Looked up from germline, CDR1 is SGHVS and CDR2 is FQNEAQ. The whole variable domain, filled in from reference TRBV7-8 and TRBJ2-3, reads GAGVSQSPRYKVAKRGQDVALRCDPISGHVSLFWYQQALGQGPEFLTYFQNEAQLDKSGLPSDRFFAERPEGSVSTLKIQRTQQEDSAVYLCASRRTGNPRDTQYFGPGTRLTVL.

This clonotype occurred many times. It is unclear where the CDR3 begins or ends on the DNA, so no DNA is shown, and the CDR3 is as TCRdb lists it. CDR3 loop: CISVPAAPGLAEVNTGELFF. The V and J genes are TRBV7-5 and TRBJ2-2; TRBD2, the D gene given by the table, was not confirmed from the DNA. TRBV7-5 counts as a pseudogene. Ends included, the CDR3 has 20 residues.

Turning to this clonotype: Sequence at one end of the junction differs from germline and may be a read error. The chain has TRBV12-3 or TRBV12-4 and TRBJ1-2, with a tentative D call TRBD1 (5 bases). The CDR3 loop spans 13 amino acids. This chain's CDR3 is CASSIGVHYSYTF. The CDR3 DNA follows: TGTGCCAGCAGTATAGGGGTTCACTATAGCTACACCTTC.

This clonotype was found many times. The CDR3 loop is CASSPLSQGSYEQYF. The CDR3 DNA reads TGTGCCAGTAGTCCGCTTTCACAGGGTTCCTACGAGCAGTACTTC. V gene TRBV19 combines with J gene TRBJ2-7; D is possibly TRBD1 (6 bases). The CDR3 consists of 15 residues. Germline CDR1 and CDR2: LNHDA and SQIVND (reference sequence). V lost 5 bases to trimming and J lost 1 base, with 15 bases between them.

In DNA, the CDR3 is TGTGCCAGCAGGTACAGACAGGGCTCCTACGAGCAGTACTTC. Translating it yields CASRYRQGSYEQYF. The chain joins TRBV6-9 to TRBJ2-5, with 7 bases that match TRBD1. The closer fit of TRBJ2-7 to the DNA end suggests the J call may be wrong. From germline, CDR1 is MNHGY and CDR2 SVAAGI. This CDR3 has 14 residues.

This clonotype occurred many times. No conserved phenylalanine or tryptophan ends this CDR3, so it is likely a read error. Because the CDR3's place on the DNA is in doubt, the DNA is left out and the CDR3 is given as listed by TCRdb. V usage is TRBV5-1 and J usage is TRBJ1-4; TRBD1, the table's D call, was not compared with the DNA. The CDR3 region is 10 residues in length, termini included. Germline values: CDR1 SGHRS, CDR2 YFSETQ. Here the CDR3 reads CASSRMLPRG.

V is TRBV7-3 and J is TRBJ2-5, with a tentative D call TRBD2 (6 bases). Trimming stripped 5 bases from V and 11 bases from J, with 24 bases between. Germline CDR1 and CDR2: SGHTA and FQGTGA. The CDR3 is 15 residues long. The chain's CDR3 is CASSPMGREYNEQYF. The CDR3 bases are TGTGCCAGCAGCCCGATGGGACGGGAGTACAATGAGCAGTACTTC.

This chain uses TRBV27 with TRBJ1-5; D may be TRBD1 (6 bases). The CDR3 is 13 amino acids. Germline values: CDR1 MNHEY, CDR2 SMNVEV (reference sequence). The V and J ends lost 8 bases and 2 bases respectively, with 10 bases between them. CDR3 sequence: CASGGLGNQPQHF. The CDR3 DNA follows: TGTGCCAGCGGGGGGCTGGGCAATCAGCCCCAGCATTTT.

The J gene is TRBJ2-5, the V gene TRBV6-1, with 7 bases matching TRBD2. The closer fit of TRBJ2-7 to the DNA end suggests the J call may be wrong. The germline CDR1 and CDR2 sequences are MNHNS and SASEGT. This CDR3 is built from 17 residues. CDR3 in amino acids: CASSQPLAGPLDCEQYF. CDR3 bases: TGTGCCAGCAGTCAGCCATTAGCGGGCCCTCTGGATTGCGAGCAGTACTTC.

This clonotype was seen a few times. The gene calls are TRBV7-9 and TRBJ2-7; 9 bases line up with TRBD1. The J call may be incorrect, as the DNA end agrees better with TRBJ2-1. The CDR3 consists of 17 residues. Per the germline V gene, CDR1 is SEHNR and CDR2 is FQNEAQ (reference sequence). The CDR3, as DNA: TGTGCCAGCAGCTTAGCGGGGTCCCGTGACAGGGGGTATGAGCAGTTCTTC. It yields the protein CASSLAGSRDRGYEQFF.

This clonotype has more than one count but fewer than ten. V usage is TRBV7-6 and J usage is TRBJ2-1, with D perhaps matching TRBD2 (5 bases). CDR3 length: 13 residues. The germline CDR1 and CDR2 sequences are SGHVS and FNYEAQ. V dropped 0 bases and J dropped 8 bases, with 8 bases sitting between them. CDR3 region: CASSLARADEQFF. The CDR3 region has the DNA TGTGCCAGCAGCTTAGCGAGGGCCGATGAGCAGTTCTTC.

This clonotype has just a few counts. Germline and junction disagree at one end, which may indicate a read error. The rearrangement uses TRBV7-6 and TRBJ2-5; D ambiguous. This CDR3 spans 13 amino acids. Germline V gene lookup returns CDR1 SGHVS and CDR2 FNYEAQ. CDR3: CASSTRTEETQYF. The DNA for the CDR3 is TGTGCTAGCAGCACCCGAACAGAAGAGACCCAGTACTTC.

Only one count was recorded for this clonotype. Because the CDR3's place on the DNA is in doubt, the DNA is left out and the CDR3 is given as listed by TCRdb. This chain uses TRBV7-2 with TRBJ1-1. Including both end residues, the CDR3 is 18 amino acids long. CDR1 and CDR2 from the germline V gene are SGHTA and FQGNSA. The CDR3 sequence: CASSLGAGVRSYEQYFGW.

This clonotype was picked up many times. One end of the junction is discordant with germline, which a read error may explain. The chain uses TRBV7-8 and TRBJ2-7; D is unclear. Germline CDR1 SGHVS, CDR2 FQNEAQ. This CDR3 is built from 15 residues. This CDR3 reads CASSLGARHNSPLHF. The CDR3 region has the DNA TGTGCCAGCAGCTTAGGGGCCAGACATAATTCACCCCTCCACTTC. Filled out from reference TRBV7-8 and TRBJ2-7, the complete variable domain reads GAGVSQSPRYKVAKRGQDVALRCDPISGHVSLFWYQQALGQGPEFLTYFQNEAQLDKSGLPSDRFFAERPEGSVSTLKIQRTQQEDSAVYLCASSLGARHNSPLHFGPGTRLTVT.

This sequence joins TRBV7-6 and TRBJ2-2, with 9 bases that match TRBD1. V lost 2 bases, J lost 4 bases, and 8 bases stayed unmatched. The CDR3 loop spans 17 amino acids. The germline CDR1 and CDR2 sequences are SGHVS and FNYEAQ. The CDR3 is CASSLRAPTGGTGELFF. CDR3 nucleotides: TGTGCCAGCAGCTTAAGGGCTCCGACAGGGGGCACCGGGGAGCTGTTTTTT. Drawing the rest from reference TRBV7-6 and TRBJ2-2, the complete variable domain is GAGVSQSPRYKVTKRGQDVALRCDPISGHVSLYWYRQALGQGPEFLTYFNYEAQQDKSGLPNDRFSAERPEGSISTLTIQRTEQRDSAMYRCASSLRAPTGGTGELFFGEGSRLTVL.

This clonotype has a single count. This may arise from a read error, as a much more abundant clone is one base away. V gene TRBV7-6 combines with J gene TRBJ2-5; 8 nucleotides match TRBD2. This CDR3 is 16 amino acids long. Germline-derived CDR1 and CDR2 are SGHVS and FNYEAQ. CDR3 in DNA: TGTGCCAGCAGCTTAAGGGCGGGAGGAACGACCGGGGAGCTGTATTTT. Amino acids: CASSLRAGGTTGELYF.

The rearrangement uses TRBV7-2 and TRBJ1-1, with 8 bases that match TRBD1. After removal of 5 bases from V and 1 base from J, the junction contained 9 bases not matched to a gene. This CDR3 has 16 amino acids. Germline CDR1 is SGHTA and CDR2 is FQGNSA. CDR3 residues: CASSPGTGLGNTEAFF. CDR3 coding DNA: TGTGCCAGCAGCCCAGGGACAGGCCTGGGGAACACTGAAGCTTTCTTT.

The chain uses TRBV7-3 and TRBJ2-4; D unclear. The germline V gene encodes CDR1 SGHTA and CDR2 FQGTGA. The CDR3 covers 14 residues. V lost 1 base and J 6 bases, leaving 10 bases between the germline ends. The CDR3: CASSLMGKLNIQYF. The DNA of the CDR3 is TGTGCCAGCAGCTTAATGGGGAAATTAAACATTCAGTACTTC.

This clonotype was seen more than once but under ten times. This chain joins TRBV6-1 and TRBJ2-1; a possible D gene is TRBD2 (7 bases). TRBJ2-7 matches the DNA end more closely, so the J call is doubtful. The CDR3 loop spans 18 amino acids. CDR1 is MNHNS, CDR2 SASEGT, per germline. The CDR3 sequence: CASTDKGGRGFILLEQYF. The CDR3 coding sequence is TGTGCCAGTACGGATAAAGGGGGGAGGGGGTTCATTCTCCTGGAGCAGTACTTC.

The chain couples TRBV7-3 to TRBJ2-1; TRBD2 is a possible D gene (5 bases). Trimming pared 1 base from V and 8 bases from J, leaving 18 bases between. Germline V CDR1 and CDR2: SGHTA, FQGTGA. CDR3 length: 16 amino acids. The chain's CDR3 is CASSLRASKGWDEQFF. Written as DNA, the CDR3 is TGTGCCAGCAGCTTAAGAGCTAGCAAGGGTTGGGATGAGCAGTTCTTC.

The chain couples TRBV7-2 to TRBJ1-1; D is perhaps TRBD1 (6 bases). TRBJ2-2 matches the DNA end more closely, so the J call is doubtful. Per the germline V gene, CDR1 is SGHTA and CDR2 is FQGNSA. The CDR3 is 13 amino acids. The CDR3 DNA reads as TGTGCCCACAGGGTATCGGGTGACGGGGAGCTGTTTTTT. It codes for CAHRVSGDGELFF.

This clonotype is termed large. This chain connects TRBV7-3 to TRBJ2-7; D remains ambiguous. The germline gives CDR1 SGHTA, CDR2 FQGTGA. The CDR3 is made up of 15 amino acids. V gave up 0 bases and J gave up 7 bases, with 16 bases separating them. The CDR3 bases are TGTGCCAGCAGCTTAACGTCTCAAGGCTACAATGAGCAGTACTTC. Amino acid sequence: CASSLTSQGYNEQYF.

The CDR3 sequence is CASNMGSAETQYF. In nucleotides, the CDR3 is TGTGCCAGCAATATGGGGTCGGCAGAGACCCAGTACTTC. The chain recombines TRBV25-1 with TRBJ2-5; D gene ambiguous. The length of the CDR3 is 13 residues. Trimming removed 7 bases from V and 4 bases from J, with 13 bases in between. Germline values: CDR1 MGHDK, CDR2 SYGVNS.

This clonotype came up many times. V and J are TRBV6-1 and TRBJ2-3; D may be TRBD2 (5 bases). Germline CDR1 MNHNS, CDR2 SASEGT. This CDR3 is built from 16 residues. V was cut by 6 bases and J by 0 bases, with 16 bases left in between. CDR3 amino acids: CASSGGRRTSTDTQYF. In DNA form, the CDR3 reads TGTGCCAGCAGCGGCGGGCGCCGAACTAGCACAGATACGCAGTATTTT.